This T cell receptor (beta chain) comes out of a study of T-cell memory formation after mild COVID-19. This CDR3 comprises 13 residues. The germline CDR1 and CDR2 sequences are SGHRS and YFSETQ. V lost 7 bases and J lost 4; bases outside the gene matches: 5. Study-level points and caveats: Day 15 to 85 contracting clones showed balanced CD4/CD8; day 15 to 37 expanders favored CD4+. Pre-infection memory showed some responding clones, and this suggested that cross-reactive memory joined. Among contracting clones, CD4+ were mainly CM/EM and CD8+ enriched in EMRA.

This clonotype was recorded a few times. Its specificity is unknown. Sample barcodes and UMIs were carried by the TCR alpha and TCR beta cDNA libraries that 5'RACE generated with constant-segment primers. Using its own MiXCR run on the 5' RACE reads, TCRdb lists one record per CDR3 protein. This sample yields about 560,000 distinct CDR3 sequences, of which roughly 17% are seen a single time; 8.1% belongs to the top ten. The receptor comes from an adult woman who had mild COVID-19 (a few samples of this study predate the infection). Cell type and time point are not known. The V and J genes are TRBV5-1 and TRBJ1-2, with TRBD1 identical over 9 bases. The sequenced material came from PBMCs or a T cell subset sorted from them (not recorded which). The CDR3: CASWGQGRYGYTF. DNA for the CDR3: TGCGCCAGCTGGGGACAGGGTCGCTATGGCTACACCTTC.